This TCR beta chain comes out of a study of graft-versus-host responses after intestinal transplantation. Study-wide points: Allografts of patients with graft-donor T cell macrochimerism showed high graft-versus-host to host-versus-graft clone ratios.

As concerns this clone: Antigen specificity is unknown.

The protocol was immunoSEQ multiplex PCR, while the TCRdb copy is restricted to in-frame clones and leaves out a portion. The repertoire has some 83,000 clones, roughly 91% of them found once; the top ten carry about 0.1%. Trimming at V came to 2 bases and at J to 0 bases, leaving 16 bases not matched to a gene. The CDR3 totals 21 residues. Germline V gene data show CDR1 as SGHVS and CDR2 as FNYEAQ. The origin of this receptor is a human donor who received an intestinal transplant. The specimen was unstimulated CD4+ T cells sorted from spleen or lymph node cells, collected before intestinal transplant. The rearrangement joins TRBV7-6 to TRBJ2-5; the match to TRBD2 covers 12 bases. The DNA of the CDR3 is TGTGCCAGCAGCTTATTCCCCTTCACTACTAGCGGGGGGTTCTACCAAGAGACCCAGTACTTC. Translating it yields CASSLFPFTTSGGFYQETQYF.